The T cell receptor beta chain described here comes from a study of T cell responses to AZD1222 COVID-19 vaccine. Concerning this clone: Its antigen is unidentified.

Regarding the study as a whole: Clonal diversity may have been underestimated in mostly white British donors.

The V gene lost 6 bases and the J gene lost 1 base, with 6 bases spanning the gap. This CDR3 has 12 residues. CDR1 and CDR2 (germline): SNHLY, FYNNEI. Assay used: immunoSEQ multiplex PCR; TCRdb lists only in-frame clones, some missing. There are fewer than 150,000 clones in the sample; 85% to 95% occur only once, and roughly 7% lies in the top ten. Sequenced material: peripheral blood, taken 28 days after the second AZD1222 dose. The chain couples TRBV2 to TRBJ1-2; D not resolved. The receptor was derived from an adult who received the AZD1222 COVID-19 vaccine. The CDR3 loop reads CASSQDNYGYTF. CDR3 bases: TGTGCCAGCAGCCAGGATAACTATGGCTACACCTTC. The complete variable domain, with remaining parts taken from reference TRBV2 and TRBJ1-2, reads EPEVTQTPSHQVTQMGQEVILRCVPISNHLYFYWYRQILGQKVEFLVSFYNNEISEKSEIFDDQFSVERPDGSNFTLKIRSTKLEDSAMYFCASSQDNYGYTFGSGTRLTVV.